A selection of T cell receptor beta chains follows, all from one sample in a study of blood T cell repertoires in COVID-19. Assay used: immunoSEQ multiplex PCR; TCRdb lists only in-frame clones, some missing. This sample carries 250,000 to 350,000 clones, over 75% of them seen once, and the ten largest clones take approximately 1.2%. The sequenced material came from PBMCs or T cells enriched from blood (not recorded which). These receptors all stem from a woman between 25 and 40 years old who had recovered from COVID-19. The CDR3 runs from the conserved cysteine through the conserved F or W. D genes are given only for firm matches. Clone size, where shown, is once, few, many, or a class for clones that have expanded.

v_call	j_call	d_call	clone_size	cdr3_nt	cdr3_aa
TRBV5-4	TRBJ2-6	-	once	TGTGCCAGCAGCGCACGACAGGGAGGATACTCTGGGGCCAACGTCCTGACTTTC	CASSARQGGYSGANVLTF
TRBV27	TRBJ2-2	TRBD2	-	TGTGCCAGCAGCCCTCCCGCGGGAGATAAGCCCGGGGAGCTGTTTTTT	CASSPPAGDKPGELFF
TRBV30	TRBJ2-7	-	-	TGTGCCTGTCAAACCGAGAGCGGGTCACACGAGCAGTACTTC	CACQTESGSHEQYF
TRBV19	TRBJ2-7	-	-	TGTGCCAGTAGTATTCTTCAGAACTACGAGCAGTACTTC	CASSILQNYEQYF
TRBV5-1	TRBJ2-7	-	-	TGCGCCAGCAGCTTGGGTAGGGGTGGTTCCTACGAGCAGTACTTC	CASSLGRGGSYEQYF
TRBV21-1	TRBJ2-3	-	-	TGTGCCAGCAGTAAACGACATTCCAACACAGATACGCAGTATTTT	CASSKRHSNTDTQYF
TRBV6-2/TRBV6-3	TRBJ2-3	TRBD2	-	TGTGCCAGCAGTTCGGGTATAGCGGGATCAGATACGCAGTATTTT	CASSSGIAGSDTQYF
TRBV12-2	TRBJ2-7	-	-	TGTGCAAGTCGCTTAGCAGGGGTCGTAGACGAGCAGTACTTC	CASRLAGVVDEQYF
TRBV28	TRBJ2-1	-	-	TGTGCCAGCAGTCCCACGACAGGACTTGGCCGCGAGCAGTTCTTC	CASSPTTGLGREQFF
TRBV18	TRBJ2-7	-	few	TGTGCCAGCTCACCGGGAGAGAACTACGAGCAGTACTTC	CASSPGENYEQYF
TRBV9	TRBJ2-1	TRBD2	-	TGTGCCAGCAGCGTAGTGGCTAGCGGGAGGGGTCGTGAGCAGTTCTTC	CASSVVASGRGREQFF
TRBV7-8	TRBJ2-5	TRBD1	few	TGTGCCAGCAGCTTAAGGTCAACAGGGGTCCAAGAGACCCAGTACTTC	CASSLRSTGVQETQYF
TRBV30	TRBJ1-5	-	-	TGTGCCTGGGGGACTGATAATCGGCCCCAGCATTTT	CAWGTDNRPQHF
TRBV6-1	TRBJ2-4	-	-	TGTGCCAGCAGTGAAGCGAGTATTCAGTACTTC	CASSEASIQYF
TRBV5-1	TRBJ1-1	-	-	TGCGCCAGCAGCTCCGGGACACTCAACACTGAAGCTTTCTTT	CASSSGTLNTEAFF
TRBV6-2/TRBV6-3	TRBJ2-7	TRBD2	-	TGTGCCAGCAGTTTCCGTACTAGCGGGAGCCGGGAGCAGTACTTC	CASSFRTSGSREQYF
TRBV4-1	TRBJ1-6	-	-	TGCGCCAGCAGCCCCCTGAACGGGGCCTATAATTCACCCCTCCACTTT	CASSPLNGAYNSPLHF
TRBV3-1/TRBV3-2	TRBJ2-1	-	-	TGTGCCAGCAGCCCCACTAGGAGCTCCTACAATGAGCAGTTCTTC	CASSPTRSSYNEQFF
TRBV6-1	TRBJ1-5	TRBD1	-	TGTGCCAGCAGTGAAGGTGTCAGGGGGGAAAATCAGCCCCAGCATTTT	CASSEGVRGENQPQHF
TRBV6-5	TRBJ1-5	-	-	TGTGCCAGCAGTTACTCGGGCAGGGATCGGCCCCAGCATTTT	CASSYSGRDRPQHF
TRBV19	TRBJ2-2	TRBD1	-	TGTGCCAGTAGTACGACAGGGGGGGTCAGGGAGCTGTTTTTT	CASSTTGGVRELFF
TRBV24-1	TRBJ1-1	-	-	TGTGCCACCAGTGATTCAGGAGGGTTGAACACTGAAGCTTTCTTT	CATSDSGGLNTEAFF
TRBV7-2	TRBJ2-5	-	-	TGTGCCAGCAGCTCAGTCTGGCGGGAAGAGACCCAGTACTTC	CASSSVWREETQYF